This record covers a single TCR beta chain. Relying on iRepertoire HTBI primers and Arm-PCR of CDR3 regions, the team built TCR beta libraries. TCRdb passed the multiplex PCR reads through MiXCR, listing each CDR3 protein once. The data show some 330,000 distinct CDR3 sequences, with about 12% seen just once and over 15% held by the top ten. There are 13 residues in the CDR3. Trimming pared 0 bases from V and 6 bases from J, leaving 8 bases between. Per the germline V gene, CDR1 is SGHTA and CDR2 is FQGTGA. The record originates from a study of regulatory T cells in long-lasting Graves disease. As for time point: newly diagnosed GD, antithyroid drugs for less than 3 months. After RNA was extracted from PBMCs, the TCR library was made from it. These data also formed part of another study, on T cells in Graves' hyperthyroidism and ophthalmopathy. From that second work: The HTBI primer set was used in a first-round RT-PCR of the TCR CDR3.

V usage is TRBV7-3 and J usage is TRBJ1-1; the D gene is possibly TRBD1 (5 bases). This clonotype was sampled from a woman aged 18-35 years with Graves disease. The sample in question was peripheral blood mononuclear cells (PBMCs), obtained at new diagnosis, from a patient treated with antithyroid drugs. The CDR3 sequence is CASSLTGAAEAFF. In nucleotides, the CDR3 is TGTGCCAGCAGCTTAACCGGGGCGGCTGAAGCTTTCTTT.